The T cell receptor beta chain described here comes from a study of cytomegalovirus exposure and HLA in healthy donors. V shed 4 bases and J shed 9 bases, with 22 bases lying between them. The germline gives CDR1 SGHNT, CDR2 YYREEE (reference sequence). This CDR3 is built from 15 residues. Overall study findings and caveats: The investigators catalogued 150 to 200 TCR beta chains as cytomegalovirus-associated. The dataset shows that most TCR sequences were rare, while some public TCRs occurred in many donors. A subsequent analysis found that TCR clusters from the first cohort also tended to co-occur in the roughly 120 validation repertoires, with about 95% of cluster scores above 0. Three chains linked to CMV were shown in vitro to be specific for CMV antigens.

The table came from immunoSEQ multiplex PCR; TCRdb's copy has only in-frame clones and leaves some out. The sample has hundreds of thousands of clones; approximately 83% are singletons. In the case of this clone: The antigen remains undetermined.

Sequenced: PBMCs. The clonotype was recovered from a woman aged 25 to 39 in good health and CMV-seropositive. The V gene is TRBV5-4, the J gene TRBJ1-2; perhaps TRBD1 as D (5 bases). CDR3: CASSPDRGIQVRYTF. The CDR3 bases are TGTGCCAGCAGCCCTGATCGGGGGATCCAAGTGCGCTACACCTTC.